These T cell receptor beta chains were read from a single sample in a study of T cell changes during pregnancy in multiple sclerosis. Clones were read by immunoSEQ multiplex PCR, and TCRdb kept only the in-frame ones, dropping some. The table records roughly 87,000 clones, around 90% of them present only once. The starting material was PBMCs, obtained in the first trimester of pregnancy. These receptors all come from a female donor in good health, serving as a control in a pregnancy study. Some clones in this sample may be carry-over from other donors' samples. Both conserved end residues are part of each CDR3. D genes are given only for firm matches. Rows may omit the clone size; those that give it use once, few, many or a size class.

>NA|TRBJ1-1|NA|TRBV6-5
CASSEILDTEAFF
TGTGCCAGCAGTGAGATCTTGGACACTGAAGCTTTCTTT
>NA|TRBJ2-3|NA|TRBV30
CAWNVGGTDTQYF
TGTGCCTGGAATGTGGGCGGGACTGATACGCAGTATTTT
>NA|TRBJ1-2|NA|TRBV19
CASSPDRSYGYTF
TGTGCCAGTAGTCCCGACAGGAGCTATGGCTACACCTTC
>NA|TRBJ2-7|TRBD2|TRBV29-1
CSISGTSGSYEQYF
TGCAGCATATCCGGGACTAGCGGGAGCTACGAGCAGTACTTC
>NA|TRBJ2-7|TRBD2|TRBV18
CASSTWTSGIEQYF
TGTGCCAGCTCAACTTGGACTAGCGGCATCGAGCAGTACTTC
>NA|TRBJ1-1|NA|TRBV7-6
CASSLKGVNTEAFF
TGTGCCAGCAGCTTAAAGGGGGTGAACACTGAAGCTTTCTTT
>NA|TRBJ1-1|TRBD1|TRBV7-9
CASRQGEAEAFF
TGTGCCAGCCGACAGGGGGAGGCTGAAGCTTTCTTT
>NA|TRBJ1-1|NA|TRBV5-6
CASRPGSGVTEAFF
TGTGCCAGCAGACCAGGATCCGGGGTTACTGAAGCTTTCTTT
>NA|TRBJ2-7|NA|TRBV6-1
CASSEVASPSYEQYF
TGTGCCAGCAGTGAGGTGGCTAGCCCCTCCTACGAGCAGTACTTC
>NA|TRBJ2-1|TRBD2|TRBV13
CASSPRTSGTTFGTYNEQFF
TGTGCCAGCAGCCCCCGGACTAGCGGCACTACTTTCGGGACCTACAATGAGCAGTTCTTC
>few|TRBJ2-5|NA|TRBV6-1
CASSEWAEGQETQYF
TGTGCCAGCAGTGAATGGGCGGAGGGCCAAGAGACCCAGTACTTC
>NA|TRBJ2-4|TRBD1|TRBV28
CASSQTTGGKNIQYF
TGTGCCAGCAGTCAAACCACAGGGGGCAAAAACATTCAGTACTTC
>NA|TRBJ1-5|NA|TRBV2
CASSDKQHSNQPQHF
TGTGCCAGCAGTGATAAACAGCATAGCAATCAGCCCCAGCATTTT
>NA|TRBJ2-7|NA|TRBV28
CASSLSPTGWTLSYEQYF
TGTGCCAGCAGTTTATCTCCCACAGGGTGGACTCTATCCTACGAGCAGTACTTC
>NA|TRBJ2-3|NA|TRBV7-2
CASRIQGYTDTQYF
TGTGCCAGCAGGATACAGGGTTACACAGATACGCAGTATTTT
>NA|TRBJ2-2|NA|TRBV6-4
CASSDSARGSGGGELFF
TGTGCCAGCAGTGACTCCGCTAGAGGCAGCGGAGGCGGGGAGCTGTTTTTT
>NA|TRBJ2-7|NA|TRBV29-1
CSTSQGVVGSSYEQYF
TGCAGCACCTCTCAAGGGGTGGTCGGTAGCTCCTACGAGCAGTACTTC
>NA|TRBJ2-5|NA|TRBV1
CTSSQKSGPGSETQYF
TGCACCAGCAGCCAAAAATCGGGCCCGGGATCGGAGACCCAGTACTTC
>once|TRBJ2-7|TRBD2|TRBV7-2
CASSLVAGGSYEQYF
TGTGCCAGCAGCTTAGTGGCGGGAGGCTCCTACGAGCAGTACTTC
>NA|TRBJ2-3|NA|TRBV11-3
CASSLFGGTGDTQYF
TGTGCCAGCAGCTTATTCGGCGGCACAGGAGATACGCAGTATTTT
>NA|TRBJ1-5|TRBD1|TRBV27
CASSPMTGKFGQPQHF
TGTGCCAGCAGTCCAATGACAGGGAAGTTCGGTCAGCCCCAGCATTTT
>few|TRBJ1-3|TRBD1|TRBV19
CASSPQGAVIGNTIYF
TGTGCCAGTAGTCCACAGGGGGCTGTCATCGGAAACACCATATATTTT
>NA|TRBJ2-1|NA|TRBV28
CASSFAGTYNEQFF
TGTGCCAGCAGTTTTGCGGGGACCTACAATGAGCAGTTCTTC
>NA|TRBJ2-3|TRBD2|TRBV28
CASSPSSGLAGSTDTQYF
TGTGCCAGCAGCCCAAGTTCGGGACTAGCGGGGTCCACAGATACGCAGTATTTT
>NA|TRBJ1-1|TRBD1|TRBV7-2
CASSLDPGTGGMNTEAFF
TGTGCCAGCAGCTTAGACCCCGGGACAGGGGGTATGAACACTGAAGCTTTCTTT
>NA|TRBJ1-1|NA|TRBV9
CASSSRTDYTEAFF
TGTGCCAGCAGCTCCCGGACAGACTACACTGAAGCTTTCTTT
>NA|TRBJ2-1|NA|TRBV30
CAWSVSGYNEQFF
TGTGCCTGGAGTGTCTCCGGGTACAATGAGCAGTTCTTC
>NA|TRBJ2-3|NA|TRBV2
CASSEGSGWEDTQYF
TGTGCCAGCAGTGAGGGATCGGGGTGGGAAGATACGCAGTATTTT
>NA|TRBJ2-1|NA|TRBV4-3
CASRLAVSSYNEQFF
TGCGCCAGCCGGTTAGCGGTAAGCTCCTACAATGAGCAGTTCTTC
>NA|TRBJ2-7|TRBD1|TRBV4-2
CASSQDWDRVGTYEQYF
TGTGCCAGCAGCCAAGATTGGGACAGGGTAGGGACCTACGAGCAGTACTTC
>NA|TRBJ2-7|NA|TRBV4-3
CASSQDYRRGYEQYF
TGCGCCAGCAGCCAAGACTACCGCCGGGGCTACGAGCAGTACTTC
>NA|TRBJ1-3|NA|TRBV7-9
CASSLDGNTIYF
TGTGCCAGCAGCTTAGACGGGAACACCATATATTTT
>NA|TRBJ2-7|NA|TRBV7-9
CASSLRGQPYEQYF
TGTGCCAGCAGCTTGCGGGGGCAGCCCTACGAGCAGTACTTC
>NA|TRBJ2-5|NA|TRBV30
CAWSVMRRETQYF
TGTGCCTGGAGTGTTATGCGGAGGGAGACCCAGTACTTC
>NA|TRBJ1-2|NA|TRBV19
CASTPPPRQDSNYGYTF
TGTGCCAGTACCCCACCCCCCCGACAGGACAGTAACTATGGCTACACCTTC
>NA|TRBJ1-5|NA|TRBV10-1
CASSDRRTANQPQHF
TGCGCCAGCAGTGATCGGCGGACAGCGAATCAGCCCCAGCATTTT
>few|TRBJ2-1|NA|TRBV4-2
CASSQDRGGKNEQFF
TGTGCCAGCAGCCAAGATCGTGGAGGGAAGAATGAGCAGTTCTTC
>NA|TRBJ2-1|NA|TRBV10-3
CAISEAGLSSYNEQFF
TGTGCCATCAGTGAGGCAGGCTTGAGCTCCTACAATGAGCAGTTCTTC
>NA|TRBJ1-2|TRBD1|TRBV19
CASSKLQGNSVGYTF
TGTGCCAGTAGTAAGCTACAGGGGAACTCGGTAGGCTACACCTTC
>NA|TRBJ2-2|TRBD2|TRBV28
CASSLWSGGRSGELFF
TGTGCCAGCAGTTTGTGGAGCGGGGGGCGTTCCGGGGAGCTGTTTTTT
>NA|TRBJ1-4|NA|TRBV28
CASSLNTGLGEKLFF
TGTGCCAGCAGTTTAAATACAGGGTTGGGGGAAAAACTGTTTTTT
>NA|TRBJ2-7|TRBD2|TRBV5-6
CASSLDRLAALQYF
TGTGCCAGCAGCTTGGATCGACTAGCGGCCTTACAGTACTTC
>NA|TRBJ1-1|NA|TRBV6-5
CASSPFRGTEAFF
TGTGCCAGCAGTCCCTTTAGGGGGACTGAAGCTTTCTTT
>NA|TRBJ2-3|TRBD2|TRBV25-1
CASSGESGRTDTQYF
TGTGCCAGCAGTGGGGAGAGCGGGAGAACAGATACGCAGTATTTT
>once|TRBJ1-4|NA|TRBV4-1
CASSQARTATNEKLFF
TGCGCCAGCAGCCAAGCCCGGACTGCAACTAATGAAAAACTGTTTTTT
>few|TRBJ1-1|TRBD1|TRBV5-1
CASSPRDRQNTEAFF
TGCGCCAGCAGCCCAAGGGACAGACAAAACACTGAAGCTTTCTTT
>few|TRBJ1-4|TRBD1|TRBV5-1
CASNRQGAGEKLFF
TGCGCCAGCAACCGACAGGGCGCAGGGGAAAAACTGTTTTTT
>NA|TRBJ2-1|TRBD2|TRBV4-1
CASSQELAGGAIYNEQFF
TGCGCCAGCAGCCAAGAACTAGCGGGAGGAGCAATATACAATGAGCAGTTCTTC
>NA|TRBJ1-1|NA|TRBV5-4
CASSLNSGGVEAFF
TGTGCCAGCAGCTTGAATTCGGGAGGGGTTGAAGCTTTCTTT
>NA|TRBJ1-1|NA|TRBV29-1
CSVGGGNIWGF
NA
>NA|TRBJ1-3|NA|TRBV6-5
CASSYSWAASGNTIYF
TGTGCCAGCAGTTACAGCTGGGCAGCCTCTGGAAACACCATATATTTT
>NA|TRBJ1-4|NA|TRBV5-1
CASSLGTNEKLFF
TGCGCCAGCAGCTTAGGGACAAATGAAAAACTGTTTTTT
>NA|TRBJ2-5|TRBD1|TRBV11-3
CASRGRSGTGGDETQYF
TGTGCCAGCAGGGGGAGGTCGGGGACAGGGGGCGACGAGACCCAGTACTTC
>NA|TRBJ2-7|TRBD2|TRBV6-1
CASRGGSYEQYF
TGTGCCAGCCGGGGGGGCTCCTACGAGCAGTACTTC
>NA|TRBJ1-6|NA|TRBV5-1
CASSPRGESSYNSPLHF
TGCGCCAGCAGCCCCCGGGGGGAGAGCTCCTATAATTCACCCCTCCACTTT
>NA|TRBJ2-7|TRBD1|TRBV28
CASDNMGQDIYEQYF
TGTGCCAGTGATAATATGGGACAGGATATCTACGAGCAGTACTTC
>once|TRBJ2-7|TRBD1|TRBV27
CASSFPGQGRYEQYF
TGTGCCAGCAGTTTCCCGGGACAGGGCCGCTACGAGCAGTACTTC
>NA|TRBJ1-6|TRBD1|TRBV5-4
CASTPDRGQNSPLHF
TGTGCCAGCACCCCCGACAGGGGGCAAAATTCACCCCTCCACTTT
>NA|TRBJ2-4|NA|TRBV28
CASILQGSVAKNIQYF
TGTGCCAGCATCCTTCAGGGGTCTGTGGCCAAAAACATTCAGTACTTC
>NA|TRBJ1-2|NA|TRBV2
CADAEAYGYTF
TGTGCCGACGCGGAAGCCTATGGCTACACCTTC